The sequence of this T cell receptor beta chain was determined in a study of T cell responses to AZD1222 COVID-19 vaccine. Between the trimmed V and J ends, which lost 2 bases and 11 bases, there was a span of 13 bases. There are 13 residues in the CDR3. Germline V gives CDR1 MNHEY, CDR2 SVGEGT. Sequenced by immunoSEQ multiplex PCR; TCRdb stores in-frame clones only, minus some. Of tens of thousands of clones in the sample, 65% to 85% are singletons; the top ten hold around 50%. The clonotype originates from an adult in good health. Sequences were derived from peripheral blood, sampled on day 0 of AZD1222 vaccination. This rearrangement joins TRBV6-2 or TRBV6-3 to TRBJ2-4; D is unclear. CDR3 sequence: CASSYARNSVQYF. The DNA of the CDR3 is TGTGCCAGCAGTTACGCCAGGAACTCTGTTCAGTACTTC.